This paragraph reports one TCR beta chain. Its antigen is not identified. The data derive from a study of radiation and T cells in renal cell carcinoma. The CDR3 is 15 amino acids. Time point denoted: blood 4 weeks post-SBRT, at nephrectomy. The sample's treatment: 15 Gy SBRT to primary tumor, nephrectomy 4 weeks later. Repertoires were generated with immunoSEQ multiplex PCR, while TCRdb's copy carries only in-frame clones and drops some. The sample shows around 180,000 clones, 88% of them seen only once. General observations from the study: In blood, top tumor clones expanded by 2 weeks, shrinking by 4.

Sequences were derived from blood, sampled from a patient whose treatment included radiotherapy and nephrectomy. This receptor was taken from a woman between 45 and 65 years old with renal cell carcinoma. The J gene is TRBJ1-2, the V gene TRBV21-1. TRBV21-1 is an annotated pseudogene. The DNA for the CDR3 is TGTGCCAGCAGCAAAGTTAGGGCAATGAACTATGGCTACACCTTC. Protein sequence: CASSKVRAMNYGYTF.